This TCR beta chain appears in the sequencing data of a study of blood T cell repertoires in COVID-19 (dated by TCRdb to 2019 to 2021). Notes on the research overall: Samples covering the acute and convalescent phases of COVID-19 were provided by collaborators in the United States, Italy and Spain. The prospective study material was composed of cDNA or gDNA derived from T cells, B-cell-depleted T cells, or PBMCs. The dataset comprised deeply sampled blood TCRbeta repertoires from subjects exposed to, actively infected with, or recovered from COVID-19. The repertoires were made available in a free public database intended to serve as a resource for research on the immune response to SARS-CoV-2. The samples were drawn from two sources: the first 160 participants of the ongoing ImmuneRACE study, and 1,200 or so subjects contributed by 6 global collaborators. The sample metadata nearly always contained a de-identified subject ID, COVID-19 status, age in years and sex. Where HLA class I and class II types were available, the types were taken from metadata supplied by the sample provider, not from assay-based typing.

Overall results and qualifications from the work: How much clinical and demographic metadata was included differed by source and by participant, and the metadata was provided uncurated.

TCRbeta CDR3 regions were amplified from genomic DNA using the immunoSEQ Assay, a bias-controlled multiplex PCR. In the paper's pipeline: The number of nucleated cells in each sample was estimated by amplification of reference gene primers within the assay. To quantify the absolute abundance of each unique TCRbeta CDR3 rearrangement, sequence reads were collapsed and filtered. For each sample, productive Simpson clonality was calculated as the square root of Simpson's diversity index over productive rearrangements. TCRdb took over this immuneACCESS table, retaining in-frame rearrangements with V and J assigned. Such tables are incomplete; in checked studies, under half of the missing clones stem from an unresolved V gene, and the remainder is unexplained. V and J calls and clone size are copied from that table; D and trimming were computed from the DNA. This sample comprises 200,000 or so clones, about 79% of them detected only once. Over 2% of the sample rests with the top ten.

Worth noting for this clone: Its recognized antigen is unknown. Base quality data are lacking; no much larger clone is found one base away.

Samples from volunteer blood donors who had recovered from COVID-19 were contributed by a second Seattle source. Collaborating institutions collected whole blood in K2EDTA tubes following their own protocols. For TCRbeta analysis, collaborators shipped samples in one of three forms: frozen whole blood, isolated PBMCs, or DNA extracted from either of those sample types. The clonotype was recovered from a man aged 40-55 years who had recovered from COVID-19. The sample was peripheral blood.

The DNA sequence is TGTGCCAGCAGCCCCCTCCGGAGCTCCTACAATGAGCAGTTCTTC. The translation is CASSPLRSSYNEQFF. This receptor chain uses TRBV9 and TRBJ2-1, with the D gene not confidently named. V drops 4 bases and J drops 0 bases, leaving 11 bases in between. The germline V gene sets CDR1 to SGDLS and CDR2 to YYNGEE. The CDR3 starts with the cysteine, ends with the phenylalanine, and has 15 residues. This entry keeps only the CDR3 DNA: 45 bases, framed from base 1.